The 27 T cell receptor beta chains reported below all come from one sample, sequenced in a study of vaccination effects on CD4 cells after COVID-19. After expansion with viral peptide pools in the ViraFEST assay, antigen-specific CD4+ T cells were sequenced. Following an approximately 11-day culture, CD4+ T cells were purified. According to PCR results, the person was infected with SARS-CoV-2 between March and December 2020. No cognate antigen is known for these TCRs. TCRdb's copy holds only in-frame clones and misses some; the assay was immunoSEQ multiplex PCR. The table has roughly 26,000 clones, 75% to 80% seen once; the top ten hold about 15%. The material was CD4+ T cells from PBMCs cultured with HCoV-NL63 spike peptides, obtained before COVID-19 vaccination. The receptors shown here come from a human donor who had a prior SARS-CoV-2 infection.

This clone was counted only a few times. This chain uses TRBV4-2 with TRBJ1-3; a weak D match, TRBD1 (5 bases). Germline V gives CDR1 LGHNA, CDR2 YNFKEQ. The CDR3 is made up of 16 amino acids. V lost 0 bases to trimming and J lost 0 bases, with 9 bases between them. The CDR3 DNA reads as TGTGCCAGCAGCCAAGAGACAGTTCCCTCTGGAAACACCATATATTTT. It codes for CASSQETVPSGNTIYF.

The chain combines TRBV20-1 with TRBJ2-5; D call uncertain. Germline assignment: CDR1 DFQATT and CDR2 SNEGSKA (reference sequence). Trimming took off 3 bases at V and 2 bases at J, with 7 bases between the two ends. The CDR3 is 12 amino acids. CDR3 sequence reads: CSASGRQETQYF. For the CDR3, the DNA is TGCAGTGCTAGTGGCAGGCAAGAGACCCAGTACTTC.

The rearrangement links TRBV19 to TRBJ1-4; the D is unclear. The CDR3 length is 15 residues. V was cut by 4 bases and J by 7 bases, with 16 bases left in between. From germline, CDR1 is LNHDA and CDR2 SQIVND (reference sequence). CDR3 DNA sequence: TGTGCCAGTAGTAACACCGGGATCAGGACTGAAAAACTGTTTTTT. Residues: CASSNTGIRTEKLFF.

The chain uses TRBV7-2 and TRBJ2-2; 13 bases map to TRBD2. In germline, CDR1 is SGHTA, CDR2 FQGNSA. V gave up 6 bases and J gave up 4 bases; unmatched junction bases: 2. The CDR3 runs 15 residues. The CDR3 coding sequence is TGTGCCAGCAGACTAGCGGGGGGGCCCACCGGGGAGCTGTTTTTT. Its translation: CASRLAGGPTGELFF.

This chain connects TRBV5-4 to TRBJ2-7; a possible D gene is TRBD2 (7 bases). Germline lookup yields CDR1 SGHNT and CDR2 YYREEE (reference sequence). V lost 4 bases and J lost 5, with 16 bases in between. The CDR3 consists of 14 residues. In nucleotides, the CDR3 is TGTGCCAGCAGCCCAAGGGGGGGGCTTGACGAGCAGTACTTC. This gives the protein CASSPRGGLDEQYF. The full variable domain, with the rest looked up from reference TRBV5-4 and TRBJ2-7, is ETGVTQSPTHLIKTRGQQVTLRCSSQSGHNTVSWYQQALGQGPQFIFQYYREEENGRGNFPPRFSGLQFPNYSSELNVNALELDDSALYLCASSPRGGLDEQYFGPGTRLTVT.

V is TRBV19 and J is TRBJ2-7; TRBD1 aligns across 12 bases. V lost 4 bases, J lost 4 bases, and 5 bases stayed unmatched. The CDR3 has 15 amino acids. Germline V gene data show CDR1 as LNHDA and CDR2 as SQIVND (reference sequence). CDR3 protein: CASSNPGQGAYEQYF. The CDR3 DNA sequence: TGTGCCAGTAGTAACCCGGGACAGGGGGCTTACGAGCAGTACTTC.

The chain is built from TRBV5-1 and TRBJ2-7; TRBD2 agrees at 9 bases. The V gene end was trimmed by 4 bases and the J gene end by 2 bases; junction bases not matched to a gene: 7. From germline, CDR1 is SGHRS and CDR2 YFSETQ. There are 15 residues in the CDR3. The CDR3 nucleotides are TGCGCCAGCAGCCCAAGACTAGCGGTAACCTACGAGCAGTACTTC. It specifies CASSPRLAVTYEQYF. Full variable domain (missing parts from reference TRBV5-1 and TRBJ2-7): KAGVTQTPRYLIKTRGQQVTLSCSPISGHRSVSWYQQTPGQGLQFLFEYFSETQRNKGNFPGRFSGRQFSNSRSEMNVSTLELGDSALYLCASSPRLAVTYEQYFGPGTRLTVT.

The rearrangement uses TRBV7-2 and TRBJ2-7, with D tentatively TRBD1 or TRBD2 (5 bases each). The germline V and J ends were trimmed by 2 bases and 0 bases, with 11 bases remaining between them. Germline V gene data show CDR1 as SGHTA and CDR2 as FQGNSA. The CDR3 is 15 residues long. The CDR3 region has the DNA TGTGCCAGCAGCTTACGAGGGGAACACTCCTACGAGCAGTACTTC. This sequence encodes CASSLRGEHSYEQYF.

This clone has a single count. The chain joins TRBV5-4 to TRBJ2-7, with D possibly matching TRBD2 (6 bases). The germline V and J ends were trimmed by 3 bases and 2 bases, with 12 bases remaining between them. CDR3 length: 14 amino acids. Germline V lookup: CDR1 SGHNT, CDR2 YYREEE (reference sequence). The CDR3 loop reads CASSSTGLAYEQYF. The CDR3 DNA reads TGTGCCAGCAGCTCGACGGGACTGGCCTACGAGCAGTACTTC. Combining the CDR3 with reference TRBV5-4 and TRBJ2-7 gives the whole variable domain ETGVTQSPTHLIKTRGQQVTLRCSSQSGHNTVSWYQQALGQGPQFIFQYYREEENGRGNFPPRFSGLQFPNYSSELNVNALELDDSALYLCASSSTGLAYEQYFGPGTRLTVT.

In its sample, this clone was seen once. V and J are TRBV10-3 and TRBJ1-5; 8 bases fit TRBD1. Germline lookup yields CDR1 ENHRY and CDR2 SYGVKD. This CDR3 has 14 amino acids. The ends lost 5 bases at V and 3 bases at J; junction bases unmatched: 3. The CDR3 coding sequence is TGTGCCATCAGTCGACAGGGGAACAATCAGCCCCAGCATTTT. This encodes CAISRQGNNQPQHF.

This clone was seen only a few times. The V call is TRBV3-1 (or the pseudogene TRBV3-2), the J call TRBJ2-1; the D gene is possibly TRBD2 (5 bases). Germline V gives CDR1 LGHDT, CDR2 YNNKEL (reference sequence). The V and J ends lost 4 bases and 3 bases respectively, with 16 bases between them. The CDR3 has 16 residues. The CDR3 DNA is TGTGCCAGCAGCCTCCACAGCCCCGGGGACTACAATGAGCAGTTCTTC. Translation gives CASSLHSPGDYNEQFF.

The chain is built from TRBV25-1 and TRBJ2-1; maybe TRBD1 (5 bases). The germline gives CDR1 MGHDK, CDR2 SYGVNS. The CDR3 is 15 amino acids. V was pared by 9 bases and J by 4 bases, with 19 bases between. This CDR3 is CASGRGTGGYNEQFF. CDR3 nucleotide sequence: TGTGCCAGTGGTAGGGGAACCGGTGGGTACAATGAGCAGTTCTTC.

The chain employs TRBV2 and TRBJ2-3, with D unresolved. V was shortened by 3 bases and J by 1 base, with 8 bases between the two germline ends. The CDR3 is made up of 14 amino acids. Germline lookup yields CDR1 SNHLY and CDR2 FYNNEI. The CDR3 coding sequence is TGTGCCAGCAGTGACAGAGAGGGCACAGATACGCAGTATTTT. It yields the protein CASSDREGTDTQYF.

This chain uses TRBV7-2 with TRBJ2-7; 8 nucleotides align to TRBD2. The germline V gene has CDR1 SGHTA and CDR2 FQGNSA. J gave up 5 bases and V 5 bases, and 8 bases lay outside the gene matches. The length of the CDR3 is 14 residues. The CDR3 protein is CASSPRLASDEQYF. For the CDR3, the DNA is TGTGCCAGCAGCCCACGACTAGCGAGCGACGAGCAGTACTTC.

The chain employs TRBV5-4 and TRBJ2-3, with TRBD2 matching 9 bases. The CDR3 spans 15 residues. Germline values: CDR1 SGHNT, CDR2 YYREEE (reference sequence). Unmatched junction bases numbered 8, after V lost 3 bases and J lost 6 bases. The CDR3 bases are TGTGCCAGCAGCTCGAGACTAGCGGCACATGATACGCAGTATTTT. Encoded protein: CASSSRLAAHDTQYF.

The chain couples TRBV9 to TRBJ1-2, with D hard to call. The CDR3 contains 13 residues. V gave up 0 bases and J gave up 2 bases, with 5 bases separating them. CDR1 and CDR2 (germline): SGDLS, YYNGEE. CDR3 nucleotide sequence: TGTGCCAGCAGCGTAGCGGGAAACTATGGCTACACCTTC. Its translation: CASSVAGNYGYTF.

The V gene is TRBV11-3, the J gene TRBJ2-5, with no clear D. Germline V gene lookup returns CDR1 SGHNT and CDR2 YENEEA. V lost 5 bases, J lost 5 bases, and 15 bases lay in between. CDR3 length equals 14 residues. The CDR3 DNA follows: TGTGCCAGCAGCCTACCGGACGCCCGGGAGACCCAGTACTTC. This encodes CASSLPDARETQYF.

The chain recombines TRBV11-1 with TRBJ2-3; TRBD1 matches at 9 bases. The CDR3 has 14 amino acids. In germline, CDR1 is SGHAT, CDR2 FQDESV (reference sequence). V dropped 1 base and J dropped 5; count of bases not matched to a gene: 1. The CDR3 DNA reads TGTGCCAGCAGCTTAGGACAGGGGGTAGATACGCAGTATTTT. As protein: CASSLGQGVDTQYF.

The rearrangement links TRBV3-1 (or the pseudogene TRBV3-2) to TRBJ2-5, with no clear D. The germline gives CDR1 LGHDT, CDR2 YNNKEL (reference sequence). The CDR3 runs to 12 residues. V was clipped by 4 bases and J by 2 bases, with 5 bases between them. CDR3 loop: CASSRQQETQYF. CDR3 nucleotide sequence: TGTGCCAGCAGCCGCCAGCAAGAGACCCAGTACTTC.

This chain uses TRBV11-3 with TRBJ2-3; no reliable D call. The ends were cut back, 3 bases at V and 2 bases at J, with 9 bases in the middle. The CDR3 runs 14 residues. Per germline, CDR1 SGHNT and CDR2 YENEEA. Written as DNA, the CDR3 is TGTGCCAGCAGCTTCGAGAGCCTCACAGATACGCAGTATTTT. Translating gives CASSFESLTDTQYF.

V gene TRBV19 combines with J gene TRBJ1-1; TRBD1 aligns across 7 bases. Trimming removed 7 bases from V and 2 bases from J; junction bases left unmatched: 10. Germline V gives CDR1 LNHDA, CDR2 SQIVND (reference sequence). CDR3 length equals 15 residues. The CDR3 nucleotides are TGTGCCAGTAAAACAAACCGGGACAGCAACACTGAAGCTTTCTTT. It codes for CASKTNRDSNTEAFF.

The chain has TRBV5-5 and TRBJ1-1; D is unclear. CDR1 is SGHKS, CDR2 YYEKEE, per germline (reference sequence). The CDR3 spans 14 residues. V was clipped by 6 bases and J by 1 base, with 13 bases between them. The DNA for the CDR3 is TGTGCCAGCACCAAAAGAACCGCGAACACTGAAGCTTTCTTT. Translating it yields CASTKRTANTEAFF.

The rearrangement joins TRBV28 to TRBJ2-2, with 8 bases that match TRBD2. The CDR3 is 15 residues long. V shed 7 bases, J shed 6 bases, and the junction held 10 bases outside the gene matches. The germline V gene encodes CDR1 MDHEN and CDR2 SYDVKM. CDR3 bases: TGTGCCAGCATCCCCGGGGCTAGCGGGTCCGGGGAGCTGTTTTTT. This encodes CASIPGASGSGELFF.

The sample holds one count of this clone. The chain carries TRBV29-1 and TRBJ2-5; D ambiguous. CDR1 is SQVTM, CDR2 ANQGSEA, per germline. CDR3 length equals 12 residues. V lost 4 bases, J lost 1 base, and 7 bases lay in between. The CDR3 loop reads CSVGSSQETQYF. The CDR3 DNA reads as TGCAGCGTTGGGTCTAGCCAAGAGACCCAGTACTTC.

This chain uses TRBV9 with TRBJ2-3; 7 bases fit TRBD1. Germline CDR1 SGDLS, CDR2 YYNGEE. After removal of 0 bases from V and 3 bases from J, the junction contained 7 bases not matched to a gene. This CDR3 is built from 16 residues. Written as DNA, the CDR3 is TGTGCCAGCAGCGTAGCTCCGGCCAGGGGGACAGATACGCAGTATTTT. This translates into CASSVAPARGTDTQYF. Variable domain in full (rest from reference TRBV9 and TRBJ2-3): DSGVTQTPKHLITATGQRVTLRCSPRSGDLSVYWYQQSLDQGLQFLIQYYNGEERAKGNILERFSAQQFPDLHSELNLSSLELGDSALYFCASSVAPARGTDTQYFGPGTRLTVL.

CDR3 DNA sequence: TGTGCCACCAGCAGAGATTTTGTGGAGACCCAGTACTTC. This translates into CATSRDFVETQYF. This chain connects TRBV15 to TRBJ2-5, with D uncertain. The CDR3 is 13 residues long. V was shortened by 0 bases and J by 5 bases, with 7 bases between the two germline ends. From germline, CDR1 is LNHNV and CDR2 YYDKDF (reference sequence).

The rearrangement links TRBV4-2 to TRBJ2-7, with 7 bases fitting TRBD2. The trim removed 0 bases at V and 3 bases at J, leaving 11 bases unmatched. CDR1 and CDR2 from the germline V gene are LGHNA and YNFKEQ. This CDR3 is 17 amino acids long. The CDR3 DNA reads TGTGCCAGCAGCCAAGAATTTACGTGGGAGGGCCTCTACGAGCAGTACTTC. Amino acids: CASSQEFTWEGLYEQYF.